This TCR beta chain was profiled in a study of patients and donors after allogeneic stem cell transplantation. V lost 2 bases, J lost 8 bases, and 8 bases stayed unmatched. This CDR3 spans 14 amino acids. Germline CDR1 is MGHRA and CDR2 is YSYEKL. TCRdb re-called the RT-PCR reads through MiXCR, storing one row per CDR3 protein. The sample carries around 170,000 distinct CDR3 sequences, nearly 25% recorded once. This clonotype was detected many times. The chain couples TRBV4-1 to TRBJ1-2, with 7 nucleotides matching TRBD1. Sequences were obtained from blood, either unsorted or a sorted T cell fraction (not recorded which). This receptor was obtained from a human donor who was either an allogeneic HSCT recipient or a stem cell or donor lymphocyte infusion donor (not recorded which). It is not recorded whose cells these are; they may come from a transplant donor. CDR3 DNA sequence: TGCGCCAGCAGCCAACCGACAGGGAAGAGGGGCTACACCTTC. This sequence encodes CASSQPTGKRGYTF.